This is a list of T cell receptor beta chains from one sample in a study of blood T cell repertoires in COVID-19. Repertoires were generated with immunoSEQ multiplex PCR, while TCRdb's copy carries only in-frame clones and drops some. The table shows about 200,000 clones, with 70% to 90% occurring only once. Sequencing was performed on PBMCs or T cells enriched from blood (not recorded which). All receptors come from a woman aged 40 to 55 with acute COVID-19. CDR3s include the opening cysteine and the closing phenylalanine or tryptophan. Each record gives: D gene, J gene, clone size, V gene, CDR3 DNA, CDR3 protein. A D gene is named only where the DNA matches it firmly. Clone size, where shown, is once, few, many, or a class for clones that have expanded.

TRBD1 | TRBJ2-7 | few | TRBV15 | TGTGCCACCAGCGTTTGGACAGGGACCTACGAGCAGTACTTC | CATSVWTGTYEQYF
NA | TRBJ1-2 | once | TRBV6-5 | TGTGCCAGTACCGGGACAACTAACTATGGCTACACCTTC | CASTGTTNYGYTF
NA | TRBJ2-4 | NA | TRBV10-3 | TGTGCCATCAGTGAGGGACAGCCCAAAAACATTCAGTACTTC | CAISEGQPKNIQYF
NA | TRBJ1-6 | NA | TRBV9 | TGTGCCAGCAGCGTCGGGACTCCGAATTCACCCCTCCACTTT | CASSVGTPNSPLHF
NA | TRBJ2-1 | NA | TRBV6-5 | TGTGCCAGCACCGAAGTTGGGGGGTCCTACAATGAGCAGTTCTTC | CASTEVGGSYNEQFF
NA | TRBJ1-5 | NA | TRBV28 | TGTGCCAGCAGTTTACCGTCGGCAGGGGTCCCCCAGCATTTT | CASSLPSAGVPQHF
TRBD2 | TRBJ2-7 | NA | TRBV18 | TGTGCCAGCTCAATAGTAGCGGGAGACGAGCAGTACTTC | CASSIVAGDEQYF
NA | TRBJ2-1 | NA | TRBV19 | TGTGCCAGTAGTATTACGGGGTACAATGAGCAGTTCTTC | CASSITGYNEQFF
TRBD1 | TRBJ1-1 | few | TRBV18 | TGTGCCAGCTCACAAGGGACAGCGAACACTGAAGCTTTCTTT | CASSQGTANTEAFF
NA | TRBJ2-3 | NA | TRBV27 | TGTGCCAGCAGGAAGACTAGCACAGATACGCAGTATTTT | CASRKTSTDTQYF
TRBD1 | TRBJ1-1 | NA | TRBV7-2 | TGTGCCAGCAGCTTACGGACAGGAAATACTGAAGCTTTCTTT | CASSLRTGNTEAFF
NA | TRBJ2-7 | NA | TRBV28 | TGTGCCAGCAGTCTTAGGGGGTCGACCTCCTACGAGCAGTACTTC | CASSLRGSTSYEQYF
TRBD1 | TRBJ1-1 | NA | TRBV28 | TGTGCCAGCAGTAGTCCCGGGACAGGGCTTTCGGGTGAAGCTTTCTTT | CASSSPGTGLSGEAFF
NA | TRBJ2-5 | NA | TRBV7-3 | TGTGCCAGCAGCGCATCAGGAGGGGAGGAGACCCAGTACTTC | CASSASGGEETQYF
NA | TRBJ1-4 | NA | TRBV5-4 | TGTGCCAGCAGCGGGGGCCAGAATGAAAAACTGTTTTTT | CASSGGQNEKLFF
TRBD2 | TRBJ2-7 | NA | TRBV27 | TGTGCCAGCAATAGCGGGAGGGCCAAATACGAGCAGTACTTC | CASNSGRAKYEQYF
TRBD1 | TRBJ1-1 | NA | TRBV6-5 | TGTGCCAGCGGCAGACAGGGAATCACTGAAGCTTTCTTT | CASGRQGITEAFF
NA | TRBJ2-7 | NA | TRBV6-1 | TGTGCCAGCAGTGAGCTACAGGTTCTCTCCTACGAGCAGTACTTC | CASSELQVLSYEQYF
NA | TRBJ2-1 | NA | TRBV27 | TGTGCCAGCACCAGACAGGCGAGCTCCTACAATGAGCAGTTCTTC | CASTRQASSYNEQFF
TRBD1 | TRBJ2-7 | NA | TRBV5-4 | TGTGCCAGCAGCCTGCCGGGGACAGGGTTGTACGAGCAGTACTTC | CASSLPGTGLYEQYF
NA | TRBJ2-5 | NA | TRBV28 | TGTGCCAGCAGTTTCCGGGGAGTTGGAGAGACCCAGTACTTC | CASSFRGVGETQYF
NA | TRBJ2-3 | NA | TRBV10-3 | TGTGCCATCAGTCTCAGCGGGAGCACAGATACGCAGTATTTT | CAISLSGSTDTQYF
NA | TRBJ1-5 | few | TRBV5-5 | TGTGCCAGCAGCGTTGACAGCAGCAATCAGCCCCAGCATTTT | CASSVDSSNQPQHF
TRBD1 | TRBJ2-1 | NA | TRBV6-5 | TGTGCCAGCAGTTCTGGGGACAGGGGCACCTACAATGAGCAGTTCTTC | CASSSGDRGTYNEQFF
TRBD1 | TRBJ2-7 | NA | TRBV11-2 | TGTGCCAGTGCTACAGGGGGAACGAGCTCCTACGAGCAGTACTTC | CASATGGTSSYEQYF